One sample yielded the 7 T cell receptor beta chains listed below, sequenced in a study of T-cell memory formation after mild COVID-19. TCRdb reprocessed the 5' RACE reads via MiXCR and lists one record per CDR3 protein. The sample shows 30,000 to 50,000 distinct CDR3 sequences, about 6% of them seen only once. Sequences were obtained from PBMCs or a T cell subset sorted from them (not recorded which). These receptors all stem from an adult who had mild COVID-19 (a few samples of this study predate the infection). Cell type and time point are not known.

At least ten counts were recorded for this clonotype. The CDR3 DNA is TGTGCCAGCAGCTTAAGCGGGGACACTGAAGCTTTCTTT. The encoded protein is CASSLSGDTEAFF. This chain joins TRBV7-9 and TRBJ1-1, with D hard to call. The CDR3 extends over 13 amino acids. Germline V CDR1 and CDR2: SEHNR, FQNEAQ (reference sequence). The germline V and J ends were trimmed by 2 bases and 3 bases, with 7 bases remaining between them. Combining the CDR3 with reference TRBV7-9 and TRBJ1-1 gives the whole variable domain DTGVSQNPRHKITKRGQNVTFRCDPISEHNRLYWYRQTLGQGPEFLTYFQNEAQLEKSRLLSDRFSAERPKGSFSTLEIQRTEQGDSAMYLCASSLSGDTEAFFGQGTRLTVV.

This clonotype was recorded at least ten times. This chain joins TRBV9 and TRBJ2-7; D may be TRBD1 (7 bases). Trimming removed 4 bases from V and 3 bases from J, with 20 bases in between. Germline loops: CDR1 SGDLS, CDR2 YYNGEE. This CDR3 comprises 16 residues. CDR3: CASSPQGPGAGYEQYF. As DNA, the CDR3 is TGTGCCAGCAGCCCACAGGGGCCGGGAGCCGGCTACGAGCAGTACTTC.

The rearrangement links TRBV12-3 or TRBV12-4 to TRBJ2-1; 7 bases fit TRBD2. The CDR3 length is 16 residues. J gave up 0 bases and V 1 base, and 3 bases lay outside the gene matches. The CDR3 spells CASSLGGGSSYNEQFF. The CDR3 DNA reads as TGTGCCAGCAGTTTAGGGGGCGGGAGCTCCTACAATGAGCAGTTCTTC.

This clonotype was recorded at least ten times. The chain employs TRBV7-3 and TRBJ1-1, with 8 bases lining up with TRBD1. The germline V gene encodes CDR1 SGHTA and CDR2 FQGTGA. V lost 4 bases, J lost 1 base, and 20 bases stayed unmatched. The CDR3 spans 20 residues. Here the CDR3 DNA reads TGTGCCAGCAGCTCCCCTTTCCCCCGCGCAGGGGGCGAGTGGAACACTGAAGCTTTCTTT. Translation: CASSSPFPRAGGEWNTEAFF.

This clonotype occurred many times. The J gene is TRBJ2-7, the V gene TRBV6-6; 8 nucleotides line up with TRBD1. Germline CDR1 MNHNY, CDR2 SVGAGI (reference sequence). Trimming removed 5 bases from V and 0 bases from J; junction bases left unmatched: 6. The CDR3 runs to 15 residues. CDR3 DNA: TGTGCCAGCAGTGCCCCGACAGGGGACTCCTACGAGCAGTACTTC. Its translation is CASSAPTGDSYEQYF.

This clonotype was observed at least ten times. Here the CDR3 reads CASSPRNSASGNNEQFF. CDR3 bases: TGTGCCAGCTCACCAAGGAATTCGGCTAGCGGGAACAATGAGCAGTTCTTC. The gene calls are TRBV18 and TRBJ2-1; 9 bases line up with TRBD2. Germline CDR1 KGHSH, CDR2 LQKENI. With V trimmed by 2 bases and J by 5 bases, 10 bases remained unmatched. The CDR3 spans 17 residues.

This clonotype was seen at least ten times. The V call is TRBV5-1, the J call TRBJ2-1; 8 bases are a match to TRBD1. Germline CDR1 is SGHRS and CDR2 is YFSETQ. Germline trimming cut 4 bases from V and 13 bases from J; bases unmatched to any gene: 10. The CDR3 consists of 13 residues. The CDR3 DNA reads TGCGCCAGCAGCCCCCGGGACAGGCTATTTCAGTTCTTC. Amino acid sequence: CASSPRDRLFQFF.